Below are 29 T cell receptor beta chains sequenced from a single sample in a study of CD8+ T cells in alopecia areata. Sequencing relied on a cDNA template that was reverse transcribed from extracted RNA. TCRdb keeps only in-frame clones here, not all; method: immunoSEQ multiplex PCR. The sample has 90,000 to 150,000 clones, 50% to 55% seen once. As to treatment: oral pan-JAK inhibitor, 5-10 mg twice daily. The material was CD4+ T cells sorted from blood, obtained at week 4, from a patient treated with tofacitinib. These receptors all stem from a human donor with alopecia areata.

This clone has only a few counts. The chain has TRBV2 and TRBJ2-7; D is ambiguous. The CDR3 is 12 residues long. Between the trimmed V and J ends, which lost 4 bases and 3 bases, there was a span of 7 bases. Per germline, CDR1 SNHLY and CDR2 FYNNEI. The CDR3 sequence: CASSGPRYEQYF. DNA of the CDR3: TGTGCCAGCAGTGGACCCCGCTACGAGCAGTACTTC.

The chain links TRBV9 to TRBJ1-1; no firm D call. V was shortened by 4 bases and J by 6 bases, with 10 bases between the two germline ends. In germline, CDR1 is SGDLS, CDR2 YYNGEE. The CDR3 extends over 12 amino acids. The CDR3 region is CASSPGFSEAFF. In DNA form, the CDR3 reads TGTGCCAGCAGCCCGGGGTTTTCTGAAGCTTTCTTT. Complete variable domain (other parts from reference TRBV9 and TRBJ1-1): DSGVTQTPKHLITATGQRVTLRCSPRSGDLSVYWYQQSLDQGLQFLIQYYNGEERAKGNILERFSAQQFPDLHSELNLSSLELGDSALYFCASSPGFSEAFFGQGTRLTVV.

The gene calls are TRBV4-2 and TRBJ2-1, with 8 bases that match TRBD2. Germline V gene sequence: CDR1 LGHNA, CDR2 YNFKEQ. V lost 0 bases to trimming and J lost 4 bases; unmatched junction nucleotides: 11. CDR3 length: 18 residues. The CDR3 spells CASSQDPPGLAGYNEQFF. CDR3 coding DNA: TGTGCCAGCAGCCAAGACCCCCCTGGACTAGCCGGTTACAATGAGCAGTTCTTC.

This chain joins TRBV9 and TRBJ1-2, with unresolved D. Germline V CDR1 and CDR2: SGDLS, YYNGEE. This CDR3 has 16 amino acids. Trimming cost V 0 bases and J 4 bases, with 16 bases left between them. CDR3 sequence: CASSVDLSSRFYGYTF. The DNA for the CDR3 is TGTGCCAGCAGCGTAGACCTGTCAAGTAGATTCTATGGCTACACCTTC. Using reference TRBV9 and TRBJ1-2 for the parts outside the CDR3, the full variable domain is DSGVTQTPKHLITATGQRVTLRCSPRSGDLSVYWYQQSLDQGLQFLIQYYNGEERAKGNILERFSAQQFPDLHSELNLSSLELGDSALYFCASSVDLSSRFYGYTFGSGTRLTVV.

For the CDR3, the DNA is TGTGCCAGCAGTAGTAGGGGACTTGGCTATGGCTACACCTTC. Translated: CASSSRGLGYGYTF. The gene calls are TRBV6-6 and TRBJ1-2; a weak D match, TRBD1 (5 bases). The CDR3 length is 14 residues. Germline CDR1 is MNHNY and CDR2 is SVGAGI (reference sequence). Trimming cost V 5 bases and J 4 bases, with 14 bases left between them.

DNA for the CDR3: TGTGCCTTGGACAGGAACACTGAAGCTTTCTTT. Its protein product is CALDRNTEAFF. The rearrangement links TRBV30 to TRBJ1-1, with a tentative D call TRBD1 (6 bases). The CDR3 runs to 11 residues. With 7 bases removed from V and 1 base from J, the gap between germline ends came to 7 bases. Looked up from germline, CDR1 is GTSNPN and CDR2 is SVGIG (reference sequence).

This sequence joins TRBV27 and TRBJ1-5, with 9 bases matching TRBD1. V lost 2 bases, J lost 6 bases, and 5 bases stayed unmatched. There are 15 residues in the CDR3. Germline V gene lookup returns CDR1 MNHEY and CDR2 SMNVEV (reference sequence). This chain's CDR3 is CASSLIGTGSQPQHF. DNA for the CDR3: TGTGCCAGCAGTTTAATCGGGACAGGGAGTCAGCCCCAGCATTTT.

In DNA, the CDR3 is TGCAGCGTTGAAGCAACAGGGGGGGCCTATGGCTACACCTTC. It translates to CSVEATGGAYGYTF. The chain is built from TRBV29-1 and TRBJ1-2; 8 bases line up with TRBD1. CDR3 length: 14 amino acids. V dropped 1 base and J dropped 4; count of bases not matched to a gene: 5. Germline CDR1 SQVTM, CDR2 ANQGSEA.

A word on this clone: A junction end diverges from the germline sequence, so it may reflect a read error. The V and J genes are TRBV18 and TRBJ1-4; D perhaps matches TRBD1 (6 bases). This CDR3 spans 16 amino acids. Germline V gives CDR1 KGHSH, CDR2 LQKENI. CDR3 nucleotide sequence: TGTGCCAGCCCACCCGAGGACAGTCTCTCGAGGGGAAAACTGTTTTTT. It codes for CASPPEDSLSRGKLFF.

This sequence joins TRBV5-1 and TRBJ2-7; no clear D. The V and J ends lost 0 bases and 0 bases respectively, with 7 bases between them. Germline CDR1 SGHRS, CDR2 YFSETQ. This CDR3 spans 14 amino acids. For the CDR3, the DNA is TGCGCCAGCAGCTTGGCCAGCAGCTCCTACGAGCAGTACTTC. This sequence encodes CASSLASSSYEQYF.

Comment on this clone: Other DNA sequences in this sample translate to the same CDR3. The chain combines TRBV29-1 with TRBJ1-2; 7 bases are shared with TRBD1. With V trimmed by 3 bases and J by 2 bases, 0 bases remained unmatched. Germline-derived CDR1 and CDR2 are SQVTM and ANQGSEA. The CDR3 runs to 12 residues. The chain's CDR3 is CSVETGNYGYTF. CDR3 sequence (DNA): TGCAGCGTTGAGACAGGGAACTATGGCTACACCTTC. Drawing the rest from reference TRBV29-1 and TRBJ1-2, the complete variable domain is SAVISQKPSRDICQRGTSLTIQCQVDSQVTMMFWYRQQPGQSLTLIATANQGSEATYESGFVIDKFPISRPNLTFSTLTVSNMSPEDSSIYLCSVETGNYGYTFGSGTRLTVV.

This chain joins TRBV23-1 and TRBJ1-2; possibly TRBD1 for D (5 bases). TRBV23-1 belongs to the ORF category, with a function that is uncertain. V lost 4 bases and J 8 bases, leaving 17 bases between the germline ends. This CDR3 region has 14 residues. The CDR3 spells CASSPTRGGYGYTF. The CDR3 DNA reads as TGCGCCAGCAGTCCCACCCGGGGGGGATACGGCTACACCTTC.

V usage is TRBV5-1 and J usage is TRBJ1-1; D not resolved. The CDR3 length is 15 residues. Germline loops: CDR1 SGHRS, CDR2 YFSETQ. Trimming stripped 1 base from V and 1 base from J, with 11 bases between. For the CDR3, the DNA is TGCGCCAGCAGCTTGTCCGAGACACAGAACACTGAAGCTTTCTTT. Its translation: CASSLSETQNTEAFF.

The chain carries TRBV7-9 and TRBJ2-5; a possible D gene is TRBD1 (5 bases). The V end lost 4 bases, the J end lost 5 bases, and 17 bases lay between the germline ends. This CDR3 has 15 residues. In germline, CDR1 is SEHNR, CDR2 FQNEAQ (reference sequence). Written as DNA, the CDR3 is TGTGCCAGCAGCTCCCACAGGTCCCGCAGGGAGACCCAGTACTTC. Translation: CASSSHRSRRETQYF.

This clone was counted once. V and J are TRBV6-5 and TRBJ1-5; D unclear. This CDR3 has 13 residues. Germline loops: CDR1 MNHEY, CDR2 SVGAGI. V was clipped by 5 bases and J by 0 bases, with 5 bases between them. The CDR3 reads CASSADSNQPQHF. In nucleotides, the CDR3 is TGTGCCAGCAGTGCCGATAGCAATCAGCCCCAGCATTTT.

The chain links TRBV28 to TRBJ2-2, with D hard to call. Germline V gene data show CDR1 as MDHEN and CDR2 as SYDVKM. This CDR3 has 14 residues. V lost 4 bases, J lost 0 bases, and 6 bases lay in between. CDR3 DNA sequence: TGTGCCAGCAGTTCAACAGCGAACACCGGGGAGCTGTTTTTT. Translated, it gives CASSSTANTGELFF.

The chain carries TRBV4-1 and TRBJ2-5; TRBD1 is a possible D gene (7 bases). Germline loops: CDR1 MGHRA, CDR2 YSYEKL. The V end was cut by 4 bases, the J end by 5 bases, with 11 bases between. The CDR3 loop spans 13 amino acids. The CDR3 spells CASSRGTAETQYF. CDR3 coding DNA: TGCGCCAGCAGCCGCGGGACAGCCGAGACCCAGTACTTC.

The gene calls are TRBV6-5 and TRBJ1-1; no definite D call. Trimming took 2 bases from V and 4 from J, leaving 8 bases between them. Germline-derived CDR1 and CDR2 are MNHEY and SVGAGI. This CDR3 has 13 amino acids. CDR3 residues: CASSYVEGTEAFF. The CDR3 coding sequence is TGTGCCAGCAGTTACGTGGAGGGCACTGAAGCTTTCTTT.

There are a few counts of this clone. This chain uses TRBV5-1 with TRBJ1-1; D unresolved. Germline V gene lookup returns CDR1 SGHRS and CDR2 YFSETQ. Trimming cost V 3 bases and J 7 bases, with 10 bases left between them. The CDR3 is made up of 12 amino acids. CDR3 nucleotide sequence: TGCGCCAGCAGCTCGTATACGGATGAAGCTTTCTTT. It yields the protein CASSSYTDEAFF.

This chain uses TRBV30 with TRBJ2-2; a possible D gene is TRBD1 (5 bases). This CDR3 has 15 amino acids. Germline CDR1 is GTSNPN and CDR2 is SVGIG (reference sequence). V gave up 0 bases and J gave up 3 bases, with 11 bases separating them. DNA for the CDR3: TGTGCCTGGAGTGTACGTCAGGGCCACACCGGGGAGCTGTTTTTT. It yields the protein CAWSVRQGHTGELFF.

As concerns this clone: Other DNA sequences in this sample translate to the same CDR3. The chain is built from TRBV30 and TRBJ2-1; D not resolved. V was cut by 0 bases and J by 4 bases, with 1 base left in between. CDR3 length equals 11 residues. CDR1 and CDR2 (germline): GTSNPN, SVGIG (reference sequence). DNA for the CDR3: TGTGCCTGGAGTGTATACAATGAGCAGTTCTTC. Amino acids: CAWSVYNEQFF.

The chain joins TRBV5-4 to TRBJ1-1; D remains unclear. The CDR3 runs to 19 residues. V lost 4 bases and J 1 base, leaving 26 bases between the germline ends. CDR1 SGHNT and CDR2 YYREEE come from the germline V gene (reference sequence). DNA of the CDR3: TGTGCCAGCAGCAGACCTTCCCTCCTTCCCCCTAGCCCGAACACTGAAGCTTTCTTT. It codes for CASSRPSLLPPSPNTEAFF.

The V call is TRBV6-5, the J call TRBJ1-4; maybe TRBD1 (6 bases). Trimming removed 2 bases from V and 4 bases from J, with 11 bases in between. CDR1 MNHEY and CDR2 SVGAGI come from the germline V gene. The CDR3 length is 15 residues. CDR3 region: CASSYTTGFNEKLFF. CDR3 nucleotide sequence: TGTGCCAGCAGTTACACCACAGGGTTTAATGAAAAACTGTTTTTT.

This chain connects TRBV18 to TRBJ1-2; 7 nucleotides agree with TRBD1. Germline CDR1 and CDR2: KGHSH and LQKENI. Trimming removed 4 bases from V and 4 bases from J; junction bases left unmatched: 9. CDR3 length equals 15 residues. The CDR3 DNA is TGTGCCAGCTCACTCCCAGGGGGAAGGGGCTATGGCTACACCTTC. This codes for CASSLPGGRGYGYTF.

The chain combines TRBV7-9 with TRBJ1-4; 10 nucleotides match TRBD1. Losses at the gene ends were 4 bases for V and 7 bases for J; bases not matched to a gene: 3. Germline V gives CDR1 SEHNR, CDR2 FQNEAQ (reference sequence). The CDR3 totals 14 residues. CDR3 protein: CASSSDRGSEKLFF. The CDR3 DNA sequence: TGTGCCAGCAGCTCGGACAGGGGGAGTGAAAAACTGTTTTTT.

This clone was detected only a few times. The chain recombines TRBV4-1 with TRBJ2-2; no firm D call. Per germline, CDR1 MGHRA and CDR2 YSYEKL. The CDR3 is 13 residues long. With 1 base removed from V and 6 bases from J, the gap between germline ends came to 6 bases. Written as DNA, the CDR3 is TGCGCCAGCAGCCAAGTTGTGCCCGGGGAGCTGTTTTTT. This codes for CASSQVVPGELFF.

The chain joins TRBV14 to TRBJ2-5; D gene unclear. V lost 1 base and J lost 5, with 5 bases in between. The length of the CDR3 is 12 residues. Germline values: CDR1 SGHDN, CDR2 FVKESK. CDR3 loop: CASSQGSETQYF. In nucleotides, the CDR3 is TGTGCCAGCAGCCAAGGGTCCGAGACCCAGTACTTC. The variable domain in full, completed from reference TRBV14 and TRBJ2-5, reads EAGVTQFPSHSVIEKGQTVTLRCDPISGHDNLYWYRRVMGKEIKFLLHFVKESKQDESGMPNNRFLAERTGGTYSTLKVQPAELEDSGVYFCASSQGSETQYFGPGTRLLVL.

This clone was seen just once. This CDR3 is CAWSAQGGGTEAFF. CDR3 in DNA: TGTGCCTGGAGTGCTCAGGGGGGTGGCACTGAAGCTTTCTTT. The rearrangement links TRBV30 to TRBJ1-1; 7 bases agree with TRBD1. Germline assignment: CDR1 GTSNPN and CDR2 SVGIG (reference sequence). The CDR3 contains 14 residues. With V trimmed by 1 base and J by 4 bases, 6 bases remained unmatched.

The V and J genes are TRBV14 and TRBJ1-2; D is unresolved. Per germline, CDR1 SGHDN and CDR2 FVKESK. V lost 2 bases, J lost 5 bases, and 9 bases lay in between. The CDR3 is made up of 13 amino acids. CDR3: CASSQSEIYGYTF. The CDR3, as DNA: TGTGCCAGCAGCCAATCCGAGATTTATGGCTACACCTTC.